The rows below give T cell receptor beta chains drawn from one sample of a study of T-cell reconstitution after alpha-beta-depleted transplantation in children. Using its own MiXCR run on the PCR reads, TCRdb lists one record per CDR3 protein. The sample lists around 670,000 distinct CDR3 sequences, around 12% occurring once. Sequencing was performed on PBMCs, taken before TCRalphabeta/CD19-depleted stem cell transplant. Receptor source: a girl aged 2 to 10 with congenital amegakaryocytic thrombocytopenia, due to receive a stem cell transplant. Both conserved end residues are part of each CDR3. The D gene is left open where the match is weak. Clone size is not always given. Where it is, it says once, few, many or a class for expanded clones.

d_call: TRBD2
clone_size: many
cdr3_length: 15
j_call: TRBJ2-1
v_call: TRBV29-1
cdr3_nt: TGCAGCGTTGGGGCCGGGACTAGTGGTAGCAATGAGCAGTTCTTC
cdr3_aa: CSVGAGTSGSNEQFF

d_call: -
clone_size: many
cdr3_length: 13
j_call: TRBJ1-1
v_call: TRBV5-1
cdr3_nt: TGCGCCAGCAGCTTGAGGGTTCCCACTGAAGCTTTCTTT
cdr3_aa: CASSLRVPTEAFF

d_call: -
clone_size: -
cdr3_length: 14
j_call: TRBJ2-1
v_call: TRBV19
cdr3_nt: TGTGCCAGTAGTCCAGACTTACTCGGGAATGAGCAGTTCTTC
cdr3_aa: CASSPDLLGNEQFF

d_call: -
clone_size: few
cdr3_length: 14
j_call: TRBJ2-5
v_call: TRBV2
cdr3_nt: TGTGCCAGCAAGCCGTCTCATGTCCAAGAGACCCAGTACTTC
cdr3_aa: CASKPSHVQETQYF

d_call: -
clone_size: -
cdr3_length: 12
j_call: TRBJ2-1
v_call: TRBV20-1
cdr3_nt: TGCAGTGCTGTGGACGCGGACAATGAGCAGTTCTTC
cdr3_aa: CSAVDADNEQFF

d_call: -
clone_size: many
cdr3_length: 14
j_call: TRBJ1-5
v_call: TRBV20-1
cdr3_nt: TGCAGTGCCGGAGGGGAATTGGGCAATCAGCCCCAGCATTTT
cdr3_aa: CSAGGELGNQPQHF

d_call: TRBD1
clone_size: many
cdr3_length: 15
j_call: TRBJ2-7
v_call: TRBV29-1
cdr3_nt: TGCAGCGTTGAAGACTGGGACAGTAGTTCCTACGAGCAGTACTTC
cdr3_aa: CSVEDWDSSSYEQYF

d_call: TRBD2
clone_size: -
cdr3_length: 12
j_call: TRBJ2-3
v_call: TRBV20-1
cdr3_nt: TGCAGTGCTAGGGGGCCTAGCGGGGCTGAGTATTTT
cdr3_aa: CSARGPSGAEYF

d_call: -
clone_size: many
cdr3_length: 14
j_call: TRBJ2-1
v_call: TRBV29-1
cdr3_nt: TGCAGCGTTGACCGGCAAAGCTCCTACAATGAGCAGTTCTTC
cdr3_aa: CSVDRQSSYNEQFF

d_call: -
clone_size: few
cdr3_length: 18
j_call: TRBJ2-6
v_call: TRBV4-1
cdr3_nt: TGCGCCAGCAGGGTAACGTTCAAGTCCGACTCTGGGGCCAACGTCCTGACTTTC
cdr3_aa: CASRVTFKSDSGANVLTF

d_call: TRBD2
clone_size: few
cdr3_length: 15
j_call: TRBJ2-1
v_call: TRBV7-3
cdr3_nt: TGTGCCAGCAGCTTAAATCGCGGGAGGGACAATGAGCAGTTCTTC
cdr3_aa: CASSLNRGRDNEQFF

d_call: TRBD2
clone_size: -
cdr3_length: 13
j_call: TRBJ2-1
v_call: TRBV11-2
cdr3_nt: TGTGCCAGCAGCTCGGGGACTAGCGGGAGGGGAATCTTC
cdr3_aa: CASSSGTSGRGIF

d_call: -
clone_size: few
cdr3_length: 15
j_call: TRBJ1-6
v_call: TRBV18
cdr3_nt: TGTGCCAGCTCATCCGGGGGTTTGAGGGATTCACCCCTCCACTTT
cdr3_aa: CASSSGGLRDSPLHF

d_call: -
clone_size: -
cdr3_length: 18
j_call: TRBJ2-7
v_call: TRBV3-1
cdr3_nt: TGTGCCAGCAGCCAAGTGTCGGCCCGTTTCGGTGACGCCTACGAGCAGTACTTC
cdr3_aa: CASSQVSARFGDAYEQYF

d_call: TRBD1
clone_size: few
cdr3_length: 13
j_call: TRBJ1-2
v_call: TRBV20-1
cdr3_nt: TGCAGTGCATACAGGGGGCCCGACTATGGCTACACCTTC
cdr3_aa: CSAYRGPDYGYTF

d_call: -
clone_size: few
cdr3_length: 12
j_call: TRBJ2-7
v_call: TRBV7-9
cdr3_nt: TGTGCCAGCAGCTGGGCACCGTTCGAGCAGTACTTC
cdr3_aa: CASSWAPFEQYF

d_call: TRBD2
clone_size: -
cdr3_length: 16
j_call: TRBJ2-5
v_call: TRBV12-3/TRBV12-4
cdr3_nt: TGTGCCAGCAGTTTTGATAGCGGGGGTTACCAAGAGACCCAGTACTTC
cdr3_aa: CASSFDSGGYQETQYF

d_call: -
clone_size: few
cdr3_length: 14
j_call: TRBJ2-7
v_call: TRBV7-9
cdr3_nt: TGTGCCAGCAGCTTTGAGGGTTCCGCCTACGAGCAGTACTTC
cdr3_aa: CASSFEGSAYEQYF

d_call: -
clone_size: -
cdr3_length: 12
j_call: TRBJ1-1
v_call: TRBV2
cdr3_nt: TGTGCCAGCAGTGCATGGATGGATGAAGCTTTCTTT
cdr3_aa: CASSAWMDEAFF

d_call: TRBD2
clone_size: many
cdr3_length: 15
j_call: TRBJ2-2
v_call: TRBV20-1
cdr3_nt: TGCAGTGCTAGAGATCAGCGGGAGAACACCGGGGAGCTGTTTTTT
cdr3_aa: CSARDQRENTGELFF

d_call: TRBD1
clone_size: few
cdr3_length: 12
j_call: TRBJ1-1
v_call: TRBV5-1
cdr3_nt: TGCGCCAGGGGGACAGGGCGCACTGAAGCTTTCTTT
cdr3_aa: CARGTGRTEAFF

d_call: -
clone_size: many
cdr3_length: 15
j_call: TRBJ2-5
v_call: TRBV14
cdr3_nt: TGTGCCAGCAGCCAAGATTGGCAGACGCAAGAGACCCAGTACTTC
cdr3_aa: CASSQDWQTQETQYF

d_call: TRBD2
clone_size: -
cdr3_length: 14
j_call: TRBJ2-5
v_call: TRBV20-1
cdr3_nt: TGCAGTGCAACCGGGACTAGCGGGATCCTGGCCCAGTACTTC
cdr3_aa: CSATGTSGILAQYF

d_call: -
clone_size: many
cdr3_length: 15
j_call: TRBJ2-7
v_call: TRBV20-1
cdr3_nt: TGCAGTGCAAGTGGGCCCAGTGTGAGGTCCTACGAGCAGTACTTC
cdr3_aa: CSASGPSVRSYEQYF

d_call: TRBD1
clone_size: few
cdr3_length: 15
j_call: TRBJ1-4
v_call: TRBV7-9
cdr3_nt: TGTGCCAGCAGCTTAACAGGGGTCCCTAATGAAAAACTGTTTTTT
cdr3_aa: CASSLTGVPNEKLFF

d_call: -
clone_size: many
cdr3_length: 14
j_call: TRBJ2-7
v_call: TRBV7-6
cdr3_nt: TGTGCCAGCAGCCCAACCCACTATGAGTCGGTGCAGTACTTC
cdr3_aa: CASSPTHYESVQYF

d_call: -
clone_size: -
cdr3_length: 12
j_call: TRBJ2-5
v_call: TRBV20-1
cdr3_nt: TGCAGTGCTATGGGGGTTGGGGAGACCCAGTACTTC
cdr3_aa: CSAMGVGETQYF

d_call: TRBD2
clone_size: -
cdr3_length: 14
j_call: TRBJ2-5
v_call: TRBV5-1
cdr3_nt: TGCGCCAGCAGCTTACCGGGACTATGGGAGACCCAGTACTTC
cdr3_aa: CASSLPGLWETQYF

d_call: TRBD2
clone_size: many
cdr3_length: 15
j_call: TRBJ2-1
v_call: TRBV6-5
cdr3_nt: TGTGCCAGCAGTCAGACCGGGACTAGTTCCGATGAGCAGTTCTTC
cdr3_aa: CASSQTGTSSDEQFF

d_call: -
clone_size: -
cdr3_length: 15
j_call: TRBJ1-1
v_call: TRBV5-1
cdr3_nt: TGCGCCAGCAGCTTGGTAGGGTCAGGGTTCCTTGAAGCTTTCTTT
cdr3_aa: CASSLVGSGFLEAFF

d_call: -
clone_size: many
cdr3_length: 13
j_call: TRBJ1-1
v_call: TRBV6-5
cdr3_nt: TGTGCCAGCAGTTACTCGAGTTCCACTGAAGCTTTCTTT
cdr3_aa: CASSYSSSTEAFF

d_call: -
clone_size: many
cdr3_length: 12
j_call: TRBJ2-1
v_call: TRBV5-1
cdr3_nt: TGCGCCAGCAGCTTGTCGTCGGATGAGCAGTTCTTC
cdr3_aa: CASSLSSDEQFF

d_call: -
clone_size: many
cdr3_length: 9
j_call: TRBJ2-7
v_call: TRBV29-1
cdr3_nt: TGCAGCGTTAGGAAGGAGCAGTACTTC
cdr3_aa: CSVRKEQYF

d_call: -
clone_size: -
cdr3_length: 15
j_call: TRBJ2-1
v_call: TRBV4-2
cdr3_nt: TGTGCCAGCAGCCAAAAAGGGACCTCCTACAATGAGCAGTTCTTC
cdr3_aa: CASSQKGTSYNEQFF

d_call: -
clone_size: -
cdr3_length: 12
j_call: TRBJ2-5
v_call: TRBV5-1
cdr3_nt: TGCGCCAGCAGCCGTGACCATGAGACCCAGTACTTC
cdr3_aa: CASSRDHETQYF

d_call: TRBD1
clone_size: many
cdr3_length: 14
j_call: TRBJ2-3
v_call: TRBV28
cdr3_nt: TGTGCCAGCAGTTTGACAGGGGAAACAGATACGCAGTATTTT
cdr3_aa: CASSLTGETDTQYF

d_call: -
clone_size: many
cdr3_length: 13
j_call: TRBJ2-3
v_call: TRBV20-1
cdr3_nt: TGCAGTGCTAGAGCGGGAGCAGCAGATACGCAGTATTTT
cdr3_aa: CSARAGAADTQYF

d_call: TRBD1
clone_size: few
cdr3_length: 15
j_call: TRBJ2-5
v_call: TRBV7-9
cdr3_nt: TGTGCCAGCAGCGCACACAGGGGGTTCGGAGAGACCCAGTACTTC
cdr3_aa: CASSAHRGFGETQYF

d_call: TRBD1
clone_size: many
cdr3_length: 17
j_call: TRBJ1-1
v_call: TRBV29-1
cdr3_nt: TGCAGCGTTGACAGACGGACAGGGTCCTTGATCGACACTGAAGCTTTCTTT
cdr3_aa: CSVDRRTGSLIDTEAFF

d_call: -
clone_size: many
cdr3_length: 11
j_call: TRBJ2-3
v_call: TRBV7-9
cdr3_nt: TGTGCCAGCACGCTTGCAGATACGCAGTATTTT
cdr3_aa: CASTLADTQYF